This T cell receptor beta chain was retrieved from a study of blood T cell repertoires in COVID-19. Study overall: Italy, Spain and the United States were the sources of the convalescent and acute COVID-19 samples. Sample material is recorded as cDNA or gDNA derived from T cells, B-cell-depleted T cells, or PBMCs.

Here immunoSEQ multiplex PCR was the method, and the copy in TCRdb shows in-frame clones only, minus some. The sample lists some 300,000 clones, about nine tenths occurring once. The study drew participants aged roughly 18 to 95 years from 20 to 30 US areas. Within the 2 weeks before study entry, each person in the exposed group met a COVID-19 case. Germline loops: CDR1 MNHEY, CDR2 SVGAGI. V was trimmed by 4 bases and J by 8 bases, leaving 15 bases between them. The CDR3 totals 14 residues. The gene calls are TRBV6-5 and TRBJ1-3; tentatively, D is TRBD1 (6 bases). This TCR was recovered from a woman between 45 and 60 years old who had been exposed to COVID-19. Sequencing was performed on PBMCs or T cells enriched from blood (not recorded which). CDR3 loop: CASSSGVRLDTIYF. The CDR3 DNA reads TGTGCCAGCAGTTCAGGGGTGAGGTTGGACACCATATATTTT.